This is a list of T cell receptor beta chains from one sample in a study of T cells in Graves' hyperthyroidism and ophthalmopathy. TCRdb re-derived calls from the multiplex PCR reads in MiXCR, one entry per CDR3 protein. Of about 690,000 distinct CDR3 sequences listed, roughly 17% are singletons. Sequenced material: blood. The receptor source for this set is a man over 45 with Graves' hyperthyroidism. Each CDR3 is given with its conserved first and last residue. The D gene is left open where the match is weak. Where a row states a size, it is once, few, many or the class of an expanded clone; other rows omit it.

D	V	J	length	size	DNA	CDR3
.	TRBV10-3	TRBJ2-3	15	many	TGTGCCATCAGGGACTTCCGGGAGAGCACAGATACGCAGTATTTT	CAIRDFRESTDTQYF
.	TRBV7-9	TRBJ2-1	16	many	TGTGCCAGCAGCTTAGCCGGTGGCCGCTCCTACAATGAGCAGTTCTTC	CASSLAGGRSYNEQFF
TRBD1	TRBV15	TRBJ2-7	16	.	TGTGCCACCAGCAACTTAGACAGGGAAAGCTCCTACGAGCAGTACTTC	CATSNLDRESSYEQYF
.	TRBV28	TRBJ2-4	16	few	TGTGCCAGCAGTCCGACGGCGGTTATAGCCAAAAACATTCAGTACTTC	CASSPTAVIAKNIQYF
.	TRBV7-9	TRBJ1-3	12	.	TGTGCCAGCAGCTTAACCGGAGACACCATATATTTT	CASSLTGDTIYF
.	TRBV6-1	TRBJ1-1	15	many	TGTGCCAGCACTATTATCTCGACGGCGGGGGCTGAAGCTTTCTTT	CASTIISTAGAEAFF
TRBD2	TRBV2	TRBJ2-1	14	many	TGTGCCAGCAGTGAAACTAGCGGGAGACGTGAGCAGTTCTTC	CASSETSGRREQFF
TRBD1	TRBV25-1	TRBJ1-2	16	.	TGTGCCAGCAGTGATCAAAGGAGGGACAGCCGAACTGGCTGCACCTTC	CASSDQRRDSRTGCTF
.	TRBV12-3/TRBV12-4	TRBJ2-1	16	few	TGTGCCAGCACCTTCCGGGAGCCCAGCTCCTACAATGAGCAGTTCTTC	CASTFREPSSYNEQFF
TRBD1	TRBV20-1	TRBJ1-3	15	.	TGCAGTGCTAGATCCGACAGGGGTTGGGAGAACACCATATATTTT	CSARSDRGWENTIYF
TRBD1	TRBV2	TRBJ1-4	14	.	TGTGCCAGCAGTCAGGGACAGGCTAATGAAAAACTGTTTTTT	CASSQGQANEKLFF
.	TRBV19	TRBJ1-5	15	.	TGTGCCAGTAGCACTTGGGAATATAGCAATCAGCCCCAGCATTTT	CASSTWEYSNQPQHF
TRBD1	TRBV9	TRBJ2-5	15	.	TGTGCCAGCAGTCGACAGGGATATTGGGAAGAGACCCAGTACTTC	CASSRQGYWEETQYF
.	TRBV28	TRBJ1-2	14	.	TGTGCCAGCATGTCCAGTTACTCTAACTATGGCTACACCTTC	CASMSSYSNYGYTF
.	TRBV2	TRBJ1-5	15	.	TGTGCCAGCAGTGAAGGTCGGTATAGCAATCAGCCCCAGCATTTT	CASSEGRYSNQPQHF
.	TRBV18	TRBJ1-6	14	many	TGTGCCAGCTCACCTGGGGAAGGGCATTCACCCCTCCACTTT	CASSPGEGHSPLHF
TRBD2	TRBV5-1	TRBJ2-1	16	.	TGCGCCAGCAGCTTGGCCACTAGCGGACTAGACAATGAGCAGTTCTTC	CASSLATSGLDNEQFF
.	TRBV7-3	TRBJ1-6	15	many	TGTGCCAGCAGCCAGACAGGCTATTATAATTCACCCCTCCACTTT	CASSQTGYYNSPLHF
.	TRBV5-1	TRBJ1-5	13	many	TGCGCCAGCAGCCAGGGAGTTGATCAGCCCCAGCATTTT	CASSQGVDQPQHF
TRBD2	TRBV30	TRBJ2-1	14	few	TGTGCCTGGAGCTTGGGGGGGAAGTGGAGTGAGCAGTTCTTC	CAWSLGGKWSEQFF
.	TRBV20-1	TRBJ2-7	12	.	TGCAGTGCCTCAGACAACCCCTACGAGCAGTACTTC	CSASDNPYEQYF
TRBD2	TRBV29-1	TRBJ2-1	18	.	TGCAGCGTTGAAGATTCTTGGACTAGCGGGGATTCCTACAATGAGCAGTTCTTC	CSVEDSWTSGDSYNEQFF
TRBD1	TRBV12-3/TRBV12-4	TRBJ2-7	14	few	TGTGCCAGCAGTTTAGAGACAGGGATCTCCGAGCAGTACTTC	CASSLETGISEQYF
.	TRBV13	TRBJ2-5	14	many	TGTGCCAGCAGCTTAGCAGGGAATCAAGAGACCCAGTACTTC	CASSLAGNQETQYF
TRBD2	TRBV18	TRBJ2-3	17	many	TGTGCCAGCTCACCACCAGTGGCTAGCGGGAACACAGATACGCAGTATTTT	CASSPPVASGNTDTQYF
.	TRBV7-9	TRBJ1-4	14	many	TGTGCCGCAACGGGGGGATCGACTAATGAAAAACTGTTTTTT	CAATGGSTNEKLFF
.	TRBV3-1	TRBJ2-7	15	.	TGTGCCAGCAGCCAAAGACCCAACAAAGACTACGAGCAGTACTTC	CASSQRPNKDYEQYF
.	TRBV5-6	TRBJ1-2	16	.	TGTGCCAGCAGCCCCGAGGGGGAACGGGGTTTCTATGGCTACACCTTC	CASSPEGERGFYGYTF
TRBD1	TRBV28	TRBJ1-2	14	many	TGTGCCAGCAGCTCGGACAGGGTTATTTATGGCTACACCTTC	CASSSDRVIYGYTF
TRBD1	TRBV2	TRBJ2-7	14	many	TGTGCCAGCAAGCTACCGACAGGGGCCTACGAGCAGTACTTC	CASKLPTGAYEQYF
.	TRBV2	TRBJ1-2	12	many	TGTGCCCAAGGGGCAGAGAGCTATGGCTACACCTTC	CAQGAESYGYTF
TRBD2	TRBV28	TRBJ2-7	14	many	TGTGCCAGCAGTATCACTAGCGGTCTCTACGAGCAGTACTTC	CASSITSGLYEQYF
TRBD2	TRBV2	TRBJ2-3	15	.	TGTGCCAGCAGTGAAGAAGCGGGAAGCACAGATACGCAGTATTTT	CASSEEAGSTDTQYF
TRBD2	TRBV9	TRBJ2-1	17	many	TGTGCCAGCAGCGTAGCGCTAGCGGGTAATCCCCTCAATGAGCAGTTCTTC	CASSVALAGNPLNEQFF
TRBD1	TRBV28	TRBJ2-1	16	many	TGTGCCAGCAGTGATGCCCCGGGACAGGGTAAACATGAGCAGTTCTTC	CASSDAPGQGKHEQFF
TRBD1	TRBV28	TRBJ1-2	14	many	TGTGCCAGCAGCAGGACAGGGGAAAACTATGGCTACACCTTC	CASSRTGENYGYTF
.	TRBV7-2	TRBJ2-3	18	.	TGTGCCAGCAGCTTAGTGGGGGGTTGGACAGTAACCACAGATACGCAGTATTTT	CASSLVGGWTVTTDTQYF
.	TRBV18	TRBJ2-2	14	.	TGTGCCAGCTCACTACCGGGACACACCGGGGAGCTGTTTTTT	CASSLPGHTGELFF
.	TRBV19	TRBJ2-1	12	.	TGTGCCAGTAGTTTGACCCCCGCCGAGCAGTTCTTC	CASSLTPAEQFF
.	TRBV27	TRBJ2-6	19	many	TGTGCCAGCAGTTTCCTTCTCGGGACAAGCCCTGGTGGGGCCAACGTCCTGACTTTC	CASSFLLGTSPGGANVLTF
TRBD1	TRBV11-2	TRBJ1-1	17	many	TGTGCCAGCAGCTTGGGGACAGTGTGGATTGGGGACACTGAAGCTTTCTTT	CASSLGTVWIGDTEAFF
.	TRBV28	TRBJ2-7	14	many	TGTGCCAGCAGTTTTGGGGCAGGGATCAACGAGCAGTACTTC	CASSFGAGINEQYF
.	TRBV6-1	TRBJ1-6	16	.	TGTGCCAGCAGGGACACAGGGAGCTCCTATAATTCACCCCTCCACTTT	CASRDTGSSYNSPLHF
.	TRBV19	TRBJ2-1	15	few	TGTGCCAGTAGTATCTCGGTGGGGGTGAGGAATGAGCAGTTCTTC	CASSISVGVRNEQFF
TRBD2	TRBV27	TRBJ2-3	14	many	TGTGCCAGCCTGCCAGCGGGAGAGGAAGATACGCAGTATTTT	CASLPAGEEDTQYF
.	TRBV28	TRBJ2-2	14	.	TGTGCCAGCAGGGAAATGTCGAACACCGGGGAGCTGTTTTTT	CASREMSNTGELFF
TRBD2	TRBV6-1	TRBJ2-7	15	few	TGTGCCAGCAGTGAAGAGGCGGGAGGGCCCTACGAGCAGTACTTC	CASSEEAGGPYEQYF
TRBD2	TRBV11-1	TRBJ2-3	16	many	TGTGCCAGCAGCTTTCTTAAGGGCGGGAGAATTGATACGCAGTATTTT	CASSFLKGGRIDTQYF
.	TRBV5-1	TRBJ2-1	14	.	TGCGCCAGCAGACCCGTCCGGGAGAGGAATGAGCAGTTCTTC	CASRPVRERNEQFF
TRBD2	TRBV24-1	TRBJ2-2	17	many	TGTGCCACCAGTGATTTTCCGGCGGGAGAGGGGACCGGGGAGCTGTTTTTT	CATSDFPAGEGTGELFF
TRBD1	TRBV5-1	TRBJ2-1	15	many	TGCGCCAGCAGACCGACAGGGTTGGATATAGATGAGCAGTTCTTC	CASRPTGLDIDEQFF
.	TRBV12-3/TRBV12-4	TRBJ2-7	13	many	TGTGCCAGCAGTTTAACGCGGGACGCCGAGCAGTACTTC	CASSLTRDAEQYF
TRBD2	TRBV30	TRBJ2-6	19	.	TGTGCCTGGAGCGCCCTTCGACTAGCGGGAAGTTCTGGGGCCAACGTCCTGACTTTC	CAWSALRLAGSSGANVLTF
TRBD1	TRBV2	TRBJ2-7	13	many	TGTGCCAGCAGTGGACAGGGGGGCTACGAGCAGTACTTC	CASSGQGGYEQYF
.	TRBV28	TRBJ2-7	16	many	TGTGCCAGCAGTTTATCTTTAGGACAGAGCTCCTACGAGCAGTACTTC	CASSLSLGQSSYEQYF